Here is one TCR beta chain with its context. The clone's antigen remains unknown. One base away there is no much larger clone; base qualities are not given. Including cysteine and phenylalanine, the CDR3 has 14 amino acids. Only the CDR3 DNA is retained, 42 bases long and in frame from the first base. V was cut back by 7 bases and J by 6 bases, leaving a gap of 19 bases between them. CDR1 and CDR2 (SQVTM, ANQGSEA) derive from the germline V gene. In the ViraFEST assay, PBMC were stimulated with viral peptide pools, and antigen-specific CD4+ T cell clonotypes were then identified by expansion using TCR sequencing. After about 9 days of culture, CD4+ T cells were isolated with the EasySep CD4+ T cell isolation kit. Each participant got two doses of an mRNA SARS-CoV-2 vaccine, either BNT162b2 or mRNA-1273. Healthy vaccine recipients had no prior SARS-CoV-2 infection, confirmed by negative nucleocapsid antibodies before and after vaccination. Each well held over 1.5 million PBMC cultured in IMDM containing about 5.5% human AB serum, roughly 9.6 IU/ml IL-2 and gentamicin, along with approximately 10 ug/ml peptides. On days 3 and 7, half of the culture medium was replaced with fresh IL-2-containing medium. Unless noted otherwise, every peptide stimulation condition was cultured in triplicate wells. PBMC were separated from whole blood using Ficoll-Paque Plus gradient centrifugation and were then either cryopreserved at -140C or used fresh. The overlapping peptide pools covered the spike proteins of SARS-CoV-2 as well as those of the common cold coronaviruses HCoV-NL63, HCoV-OC43 and HCoV-229E. Genomic DNA was extracted from cultured CD4+ T cells with the QIAamp micro DNA kit.

Libraries were built with the immunoSEQ multiplex PCR assay. TCR beta CDR3 sequencing was performed on DNA from the cultured, isolated CD4+ T cells. The paper's data handling went like this. Non-productive TCR sequences were removed and reads were trimmed to the CDR3 region, keeping CDR3s of at least 7 amino acids. The MANAFEST web app was used to identify antigen-specific clonotypes by comparing expansion in peptide wells with expansion in reference cultures. Positive clones required FDR<0.05 expansion versus reference and all other wells, odds ratio above 5, and frequency above 0.1% in two replicate wells. A clonotype was called cross-reactive if it was significantly expanded both in SARS-CoV-2 spike wells and in at least one common cold coronavirus spike condition. Levenshtein distance calculated with the stringdist R package was used to assess CDR3 similarity, and unrooted trees were constructed with ape in R 3.6.1. Sourced from immuneACCESS, this table was stored by TCRdb with only in-frame sequences that have V and J called. A share of the clones is absent; for the studies checked, an unresolved V gene accounts for under half, and the remainder has no known explanation. D and trimming were read from the DNA, whereas the V and J calls and clone size are those reported in that table. A total of tens of thousands of clones appear in this sample, roughly 76% of them only once. About 5% of the sample rests with the top ten.

The source of the sample is a study of vaccination effects on CD4 cells after COVID-19 (dated by TCRdb to 2021 to 2024). With respect to the entire study: Across the study, the median time from the second dose to post-vaccine sampling was 72 days (range 14 to 241). In both COVID-19 convalescent patients and infection-naive vaccine recipients, the study compared SARS-CoV-2 spike-specific CD4+ TCR repertoires from before mRNA vaccination with those from after it. Altogether, roughly 10 COVID-19 convalescent patients and 4 SARS-CoV-2-naive healthy vaccine recipients made up the full study. Cultures from other donors in the study were sequenced with the Oncomine TCR Beta short-read assay on an Illumina iSeq 100. On the study overall, not on this receptor specifically: The study was limited by a small number of convalescent patients, and early post-infection timepoints were lacking. Both infection-induced and vaccine-induced clones contracted markedly at late post-vaccination timepoints, which is consistent with waning T cell responses. In healthy vaccine recipients, vaccine-induced clones were almost all SARS-CoV-2 mono-reactive, with only 1 of 255 cross-reactive with common cold coronaviruses.

This specimen was CD4+ T cells from PBMCs cultured with SARS-CoV-2 spike peptides, taken after COVID-19 vaccination. The intended sense of this specimen's cell subset or site label: SARS-CoV-2 spike overlapping peptide pool stimulation. The sequence is built from TRBV29-1 and TRBJ2-1; the D gene is possibly TRBD2, with 7 bases matching. This clonotype originated in a human donor who received a COVID-19 vaccine. Some clones in this sample may be carry-over from other donors' samples. The sequenced DNA: TGCAGCGCCGCTAGGGGGGGGCCCTCCAATGAGCAGTTCTTC. It is translated as CSAARGGPSNEQFF.